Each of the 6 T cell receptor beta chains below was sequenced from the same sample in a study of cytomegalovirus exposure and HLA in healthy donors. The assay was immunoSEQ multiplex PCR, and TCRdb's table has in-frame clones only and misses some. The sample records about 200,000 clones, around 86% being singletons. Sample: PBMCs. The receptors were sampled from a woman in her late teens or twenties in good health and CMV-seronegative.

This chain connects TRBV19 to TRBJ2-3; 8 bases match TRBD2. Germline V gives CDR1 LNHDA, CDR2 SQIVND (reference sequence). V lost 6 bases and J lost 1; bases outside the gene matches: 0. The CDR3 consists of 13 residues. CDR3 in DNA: TGTGCCAGTAGCGGGAGGGGCACAGATACGCAGTATTTT. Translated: CASSGRGTDTQYF.

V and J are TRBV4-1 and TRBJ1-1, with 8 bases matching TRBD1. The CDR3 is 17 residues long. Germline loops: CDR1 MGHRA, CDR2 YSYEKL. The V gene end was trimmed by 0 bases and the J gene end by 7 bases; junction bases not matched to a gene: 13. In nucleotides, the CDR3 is TGCGCCAGCAGCCAAGACCTCCACTTCAGGGGGCAGGGTGAAGCTTTCTTT. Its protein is CASSQDLHFRGQGEAFF.

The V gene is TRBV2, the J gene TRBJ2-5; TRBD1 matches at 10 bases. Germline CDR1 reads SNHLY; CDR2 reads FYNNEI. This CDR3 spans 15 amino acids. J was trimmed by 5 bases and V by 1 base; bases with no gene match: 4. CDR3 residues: CASSEEGTGVETQYF. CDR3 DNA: TGTGCCAGCAGTGAAGAGGGGACAGGGGTGGAGACCCAGTACTTC.

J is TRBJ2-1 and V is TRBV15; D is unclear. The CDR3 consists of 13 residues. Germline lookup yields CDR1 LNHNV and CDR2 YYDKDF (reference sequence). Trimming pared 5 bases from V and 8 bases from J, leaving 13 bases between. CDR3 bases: TGTGCCACCAGCTGGCCCCCGGGTGATGAGCAGTTCTTC. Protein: CATSWPPGDEQFF.

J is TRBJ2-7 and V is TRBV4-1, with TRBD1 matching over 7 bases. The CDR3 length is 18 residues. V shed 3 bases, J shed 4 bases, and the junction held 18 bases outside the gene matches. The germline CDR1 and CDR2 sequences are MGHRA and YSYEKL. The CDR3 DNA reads TGCGCCAGCAGCCAGCAGACCGTACTCACCGGGACAGCTTACGAGCAGTACTTC. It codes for CASSQQTVLTGTAYEQYF.

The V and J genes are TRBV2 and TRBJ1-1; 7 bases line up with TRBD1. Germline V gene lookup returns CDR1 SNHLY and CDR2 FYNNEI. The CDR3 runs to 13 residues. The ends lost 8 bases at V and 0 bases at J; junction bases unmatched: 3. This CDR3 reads CASGGQMNTEAFF. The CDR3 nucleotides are TGTGCCAGCGGGGGACAGATGAACACTGAAGCTTTCTTT. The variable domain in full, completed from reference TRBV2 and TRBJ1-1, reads EPEVTQTPSHQVTQMGQEVILRCVPISNHLYFYWYRQILGQKVEFLVSFYNNEISEKSEIFDDQFSVERPDGSNFTLKIRSTKLEDSAMYFCASGGQMNTEAFFGQGTRLTVV.